This T cell receptor beta chain was sequenced in a study of T cell responses to AZD1222 COVID-19 vaccine (dated by TCRdb to the early 2020s). At the level of the whole study: AZD1222 recipients whose second dose came at about 4 weeks and those whose second dose came at about 12 weeks were combined into one group, since spike-specific TCR depth and breadth did not differ between the two schedules. A total of approximately 250 trial participants underwent TCR sequencing, of whom nearly 210 had received two doses of AZD1222 and approximately 26 had received two doses of the MenACWY control vaccine. Enrollment into the trials was organized by age into subgroups of 18-55, 56-69 and 70-plus years, and those subgroups contained approximately 160, 26 and 62 TCR-sequenced participants, respectively.

What the time point label conveys for this sample: baseline before first vaccination. The vaccinee samples were drawn from two UK trials, COV001 and COV002, one of which was a single-blind randomized controlled phase 2/3 trial testing AZD1222 (ChAdOx1 nCoV-19) in healthy adults. For TCRbeta chain sequencing, PBMC samples were collected from trial participants at day 0 and at day 28 after the second dose. As concerns this clone: What this receptor recognizes is not known. No much larger clone exists at a distance of one base, and base qualities are not known.

The CDR3 covers 14 residues, taking in both the cysteine and the phenylalanine. Only the CDR3 region is kept as DNA, spanning 42 bases read in frame from base 1. For CDR1 and CDR2, the germline V gene lists MDHEN and SYDVKM. V sheds 4 bases and J sheds 6 bases, leaving 15 bases between their ends. The CDR3 regions of human TCRbeta chains were subjected to immunosequencing. On the authors' methods: TCRs in the repertoires were matched against a reference library of SARS-CoV-2-specific TCRs that had been generated with the MIRA antigen-specificity platform. Breadth meant the fraction of unique TCRs that were SARS-CoV-2-associated, whereas depth meant the fraction of total T cells that were SARS-CoV-2-associated. Using the MIRA data, every spike-specific TCR was mapped to the spike region that the TCR reacted to and assigned to either a CD4 or a CD8 class. Log10-transformed breadth and depth values were compared by one-way ANOVA with Sidak's multiple comparisons tests. TCRdb limited this immuneACCESS table to in-frame rearrangements with V and J called. A share of clones is missing; checked studies link under half to unresolved V genes, and the rest is unexplained. V, J and clone size are those of that table, while D and trimming were read from the DNA. The sample includes nearly 110,000 clones, with roughly 90% observed a single time. The ten largest clones capture around 6.7% of the sample.

General conclusions and limits of the study: After two AZD1222 doses, spike-specific TCR breadth and depth were significantly higher than at day 0 and than in MenACWY recipients. Reportedly, almost half of the unique spike-specific TCRs recognized epitopes lying outside the regions that are mutated in the B.1.351 and B.1.1.7 variants. The vaccine-associated CD4 TCRs covered the entire spike protein, and the dominant responses fell in regions 160-218 and 743-854. Conclusions about previously exposed vaccinees are limited, since just a handful of AZD1222 recipients were seropositive for SARS-CoV-2 at baseline. Because no day 14 peak-response samples were available, repertoires were characterized only after the peak T cell response. The 56-69-year group was small, and its depth increase did not reach significance, likely because of low power. Most participants were white British and females outnumbered males, and the authors suggested that clonal diversity may have been underestimated.

The sequence joins TRBV28 to TRBJ1-1, with the D segment identity uncertain. The TCR comes from an adult in good health. The sequencing used peripheral blood, collected on day 0 of AZD1222 vaccination. The CDR3 sequence is CASSSRGGSSEAFF. The DNA sequence is given as TGTGCCAGCAGTTCCCGAGGTGGGAGTTCTGAAGCTTTCTTT.